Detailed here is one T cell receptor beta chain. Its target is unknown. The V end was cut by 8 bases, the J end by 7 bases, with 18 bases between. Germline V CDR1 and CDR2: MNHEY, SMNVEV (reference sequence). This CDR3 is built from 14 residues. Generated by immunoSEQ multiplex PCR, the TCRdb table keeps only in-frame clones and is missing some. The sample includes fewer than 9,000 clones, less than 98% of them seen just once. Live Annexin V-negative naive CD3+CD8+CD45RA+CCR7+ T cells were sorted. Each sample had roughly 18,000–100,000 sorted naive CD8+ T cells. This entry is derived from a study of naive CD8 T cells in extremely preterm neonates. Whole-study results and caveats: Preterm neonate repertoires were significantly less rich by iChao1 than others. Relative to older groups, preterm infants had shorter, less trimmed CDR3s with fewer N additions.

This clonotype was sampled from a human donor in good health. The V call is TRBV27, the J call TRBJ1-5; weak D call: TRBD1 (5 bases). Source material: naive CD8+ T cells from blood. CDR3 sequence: CASGFSGGTQPQHF. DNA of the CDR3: TGTGCCAGCGGGTTTTCGGGGGGTACGCAGCCCCAGCATTTT.